This record looks at one TCR beta chain sequence and its context. What it recognizes is unknown. The data belong to a study of T cell responses to AZD1222 COVID-19 vaccine. Points from the study as a whole: Repertoire samples came only from after the peak T cell response.

Germline V gives CDR1 MDHEN, CDR2 SYDVKM. V gave up 10 bases and J gave up 8 bases, with 15 bases separating them. This CDR3 is built from 12 residues. Using immunoSEQ multiplex PCR, the repertoire was profiled, and TCRdb retains in-frame clones only, with some absent. Of tens of thousands of clones in the sample, about 80% were seen once. This specimen consisted of peripheral blood, obtained 28 days after the second AZD1222 dose. This rearrangement joins TRBV28 to TRBJ2-1, with D perhaps given as TRBD1 or TRBD2 (5 bases each). The sequence came from an adult who received the AZD1222 COVID-19 vaccine. The CDR3 DNA reads as TGTGCCACCTCGGGGACCCCGGATGAGCAGTTCTTC. It codes for CATSGTPDEQFF. Full variable domain (missing parts from reference TRBV28 and TRBJ2-1): DVKVTQSSRYLVKRTGEKVFLECVQDMDHENMFWYRQDPGLGLRLIYFSYDVKMKEKGDIPEGYSVSREKKERFSLILESASTNQTSMYLCATSGTPDEQFFGPGTRLTVL.